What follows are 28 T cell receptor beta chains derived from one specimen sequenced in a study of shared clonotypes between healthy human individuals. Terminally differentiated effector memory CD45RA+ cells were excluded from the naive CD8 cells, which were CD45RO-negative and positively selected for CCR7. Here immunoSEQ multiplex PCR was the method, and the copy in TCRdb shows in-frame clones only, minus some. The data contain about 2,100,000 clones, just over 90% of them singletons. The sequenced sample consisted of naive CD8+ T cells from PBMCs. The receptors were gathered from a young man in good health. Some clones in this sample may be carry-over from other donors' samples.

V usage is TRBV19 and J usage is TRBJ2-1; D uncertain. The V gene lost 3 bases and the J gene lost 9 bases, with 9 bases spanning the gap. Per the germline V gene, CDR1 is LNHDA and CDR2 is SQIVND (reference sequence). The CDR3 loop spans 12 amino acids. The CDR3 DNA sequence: TGTGCCAGTAGTATGGTTCGGACTGAGCAGTTCTTC. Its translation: CASSMVRTEQFF. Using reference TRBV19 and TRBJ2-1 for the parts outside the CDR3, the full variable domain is DGGITQSPKYLFRKEGQNVTLSCEQNLNHDAMYWYRQDPGQGLRLIYYSQIVNDFQKGDIAEGYSVSREKKESFPLTVTSAQKNPTAFYLCASSMVRTEQFFGPGTRLTVL.

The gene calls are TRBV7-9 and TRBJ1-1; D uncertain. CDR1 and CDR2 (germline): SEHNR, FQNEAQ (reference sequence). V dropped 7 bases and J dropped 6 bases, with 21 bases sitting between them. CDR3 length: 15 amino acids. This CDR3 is CASILGATLGPEAFF. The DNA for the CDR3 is TGTGCCAGCATCCTGGGAGCTACACTTGGACCTGAAGCTTTCTTT.

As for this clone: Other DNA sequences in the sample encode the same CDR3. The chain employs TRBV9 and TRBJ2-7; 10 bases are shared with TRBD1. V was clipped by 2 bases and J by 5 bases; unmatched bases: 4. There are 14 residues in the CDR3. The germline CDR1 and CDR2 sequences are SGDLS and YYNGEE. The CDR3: CASSVGDRGNEQYF. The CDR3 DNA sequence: TGTGCCAGCAGCGTTGGGGACAGGGGCAACGAGCAGTACTTC.

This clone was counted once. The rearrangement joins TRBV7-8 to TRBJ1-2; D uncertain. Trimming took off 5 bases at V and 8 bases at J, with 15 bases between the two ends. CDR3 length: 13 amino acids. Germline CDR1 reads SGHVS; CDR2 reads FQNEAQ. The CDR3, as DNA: TGTGCCAGCAGCCTTGGCCGCTTGGGGGGCTACACCTTC. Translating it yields CASSLGRLGGYTF.

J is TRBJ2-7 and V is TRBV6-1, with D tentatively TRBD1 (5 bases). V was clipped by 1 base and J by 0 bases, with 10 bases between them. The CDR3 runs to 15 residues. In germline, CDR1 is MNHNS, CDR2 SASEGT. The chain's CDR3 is CASSEVRTSSYEQYF. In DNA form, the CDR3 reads TGTGCCAGCAGTGAAGTCCGGACAAGCTCCTACGAGCAGTACTTC.

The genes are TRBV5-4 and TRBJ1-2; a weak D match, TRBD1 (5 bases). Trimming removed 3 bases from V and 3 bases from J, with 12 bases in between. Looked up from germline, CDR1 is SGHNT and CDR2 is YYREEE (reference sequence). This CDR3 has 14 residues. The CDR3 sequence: CASSSDDRHYGYTF. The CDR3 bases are TGTGCCAGCAGCTCCGACGACAGACACTATGGCTACACCTTC.

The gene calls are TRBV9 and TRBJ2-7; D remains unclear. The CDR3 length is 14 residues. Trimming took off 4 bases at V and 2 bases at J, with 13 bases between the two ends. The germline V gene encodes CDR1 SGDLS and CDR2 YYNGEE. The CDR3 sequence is CASSPTVGPYEQYF. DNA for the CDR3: TGTGCCAGCAGCCCCACGGTAGGTCCCTACGAGCAGTACTTC.

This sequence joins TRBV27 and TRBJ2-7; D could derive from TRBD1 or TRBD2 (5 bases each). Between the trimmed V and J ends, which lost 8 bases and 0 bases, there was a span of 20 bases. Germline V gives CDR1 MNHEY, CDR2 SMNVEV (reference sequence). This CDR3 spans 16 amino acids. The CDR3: CASATSTGTISYEQYF. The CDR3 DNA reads TGTGCCAGCGCTACCAGCACCGGGACCATCTCCTACGAGCAGTACTTC.

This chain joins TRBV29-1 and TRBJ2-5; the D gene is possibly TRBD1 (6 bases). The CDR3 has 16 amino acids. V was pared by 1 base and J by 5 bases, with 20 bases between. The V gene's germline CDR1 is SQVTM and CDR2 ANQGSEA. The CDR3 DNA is TGCAGCGTTGAAGTCCCCCTGATCCAGGGGATCGAGACCCAGTACTTC. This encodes CSVEVPLIQGIETQYF.

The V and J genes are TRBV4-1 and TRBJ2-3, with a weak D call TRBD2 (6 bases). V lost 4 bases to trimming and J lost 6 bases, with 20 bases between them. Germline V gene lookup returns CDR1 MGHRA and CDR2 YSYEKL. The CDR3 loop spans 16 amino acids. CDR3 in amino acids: CASSRLTSGPMDTQYF. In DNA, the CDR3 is TGCGCCAGCAGCCGACTAACCAGCGGGCCTATGGATACGCAGTATTTT.

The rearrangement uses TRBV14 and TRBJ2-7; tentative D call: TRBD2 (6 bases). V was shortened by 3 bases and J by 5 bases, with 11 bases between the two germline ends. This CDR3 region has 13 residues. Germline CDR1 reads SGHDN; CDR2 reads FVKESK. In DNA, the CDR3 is TGTGCCAGCAGCCACGGGGGATTCGACGAGCAGTACTTC. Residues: CASSHGGFDEQYF.

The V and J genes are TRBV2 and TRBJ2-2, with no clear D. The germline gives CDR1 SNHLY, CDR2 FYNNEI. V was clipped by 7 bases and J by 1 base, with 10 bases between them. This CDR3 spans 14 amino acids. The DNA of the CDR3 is TGTGCCAGCACAAGCAGAATGAACACCGGGGAGCTGTTTTTT. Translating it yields CASTSRMNTGELFF.

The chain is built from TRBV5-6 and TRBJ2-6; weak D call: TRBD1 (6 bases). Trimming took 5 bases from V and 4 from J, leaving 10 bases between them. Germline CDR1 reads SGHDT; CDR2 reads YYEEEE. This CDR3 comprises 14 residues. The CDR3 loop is CASRTGWGANVLTF. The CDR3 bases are TGTGCCAGCAGGACAGGATGGGGGGCCAACGTCCTGACTTTC.

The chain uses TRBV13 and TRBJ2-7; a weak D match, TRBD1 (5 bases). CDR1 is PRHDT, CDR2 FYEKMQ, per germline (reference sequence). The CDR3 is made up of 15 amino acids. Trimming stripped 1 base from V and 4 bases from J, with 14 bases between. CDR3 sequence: CASSLEGVGVYEQYF. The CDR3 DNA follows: TGTGCCAGCAGCTTAGAAGGGGTAGGAGTTTACGAGCAGTACTTC.

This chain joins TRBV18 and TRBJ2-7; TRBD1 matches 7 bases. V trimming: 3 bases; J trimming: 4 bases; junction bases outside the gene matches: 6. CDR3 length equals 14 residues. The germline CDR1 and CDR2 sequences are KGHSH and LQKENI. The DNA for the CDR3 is TGTGCCAGCTCACCGACCGGGACAGCATACGAGCAGTACTTC. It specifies CASSPTGTAYEQYF.

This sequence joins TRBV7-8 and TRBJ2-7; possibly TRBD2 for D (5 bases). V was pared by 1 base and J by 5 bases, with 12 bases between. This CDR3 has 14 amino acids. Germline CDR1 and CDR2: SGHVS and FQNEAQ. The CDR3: CASSLVIEGNEQYF. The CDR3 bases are TGTGCCAGCAGCTTAGTAATAGAGGGTAACGAGCAGTACTTC.

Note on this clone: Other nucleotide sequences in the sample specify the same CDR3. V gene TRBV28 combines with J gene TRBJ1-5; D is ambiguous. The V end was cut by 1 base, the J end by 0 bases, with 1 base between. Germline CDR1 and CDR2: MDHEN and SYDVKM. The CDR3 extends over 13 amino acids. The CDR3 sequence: CASSLFSNQPQHF. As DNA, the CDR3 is TGTGCCAGCAGTTTATTTAGCAATCAGCCCCAGCATTTT.

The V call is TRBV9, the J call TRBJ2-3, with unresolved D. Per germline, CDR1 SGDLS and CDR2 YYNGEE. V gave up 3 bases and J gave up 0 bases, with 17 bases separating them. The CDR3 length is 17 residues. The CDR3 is CASSDSTLQSSTDTQYF. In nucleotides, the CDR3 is TGTGCCAGCAGCGATAGTACACTTCAATCGAGCACAGATACGCAGTATTTT.

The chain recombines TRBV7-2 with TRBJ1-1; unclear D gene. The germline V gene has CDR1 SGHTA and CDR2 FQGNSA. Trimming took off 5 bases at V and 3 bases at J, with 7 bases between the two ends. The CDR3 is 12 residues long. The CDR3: CASSPRYTEAFF. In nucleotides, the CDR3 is TGTGCCAGCAGCCCCCGCTACACTGAAGCTTTCTTT.

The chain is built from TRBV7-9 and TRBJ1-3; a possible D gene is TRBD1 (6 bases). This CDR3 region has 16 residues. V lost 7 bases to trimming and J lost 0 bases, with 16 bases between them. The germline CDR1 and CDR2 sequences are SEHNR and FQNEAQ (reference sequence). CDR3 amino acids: CASTLGGLSSGNTIYF. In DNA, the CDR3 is TGTGCCAGCACGCTGGGGGGCCTTTCCTCTGGAAACACCATATATTTT.

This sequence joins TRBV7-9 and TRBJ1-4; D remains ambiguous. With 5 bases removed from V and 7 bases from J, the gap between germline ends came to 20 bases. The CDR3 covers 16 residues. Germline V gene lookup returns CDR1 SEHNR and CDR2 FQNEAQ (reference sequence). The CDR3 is CASSTSYERLGEKLFF. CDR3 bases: TGTGCCAGCAGCACTAGCTACGAGCGTCTCGGTGAAAAACTGTTTTTT.

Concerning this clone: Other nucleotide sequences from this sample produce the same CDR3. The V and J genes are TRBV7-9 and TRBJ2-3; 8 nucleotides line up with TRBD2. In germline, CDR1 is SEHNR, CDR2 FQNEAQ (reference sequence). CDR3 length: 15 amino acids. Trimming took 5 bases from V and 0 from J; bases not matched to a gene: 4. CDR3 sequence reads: CASSSSGISTDTQYF. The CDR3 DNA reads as TGTGCCAGCAGCAGTAGCGGGATTAGCACAGATACGCAGTATTTT.

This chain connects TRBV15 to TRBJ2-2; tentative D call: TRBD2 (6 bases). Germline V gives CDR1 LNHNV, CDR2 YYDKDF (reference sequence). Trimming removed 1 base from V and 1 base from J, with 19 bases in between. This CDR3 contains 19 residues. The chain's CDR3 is CATSRAPDEEGRNTGELFF. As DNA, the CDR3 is TGTGCCACCAGCAGAGCTCCTGATGAGGAGGGGCGGAACACCGGGGAGCTGTTTTTT.

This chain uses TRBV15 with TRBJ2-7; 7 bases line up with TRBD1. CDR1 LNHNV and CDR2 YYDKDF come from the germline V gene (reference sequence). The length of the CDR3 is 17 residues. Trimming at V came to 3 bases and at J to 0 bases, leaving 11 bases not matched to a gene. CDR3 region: CATSSGPTGFSSYEQYF. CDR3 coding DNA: TGTGCCACCAGCAGTGGCCCGACAGGGTTCAGCTCCTACGAGCAGTACTTC.

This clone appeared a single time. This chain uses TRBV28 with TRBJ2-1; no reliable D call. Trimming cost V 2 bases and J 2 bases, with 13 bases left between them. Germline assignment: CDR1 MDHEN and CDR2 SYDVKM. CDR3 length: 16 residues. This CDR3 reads CASSLNPAPPYNEQFF. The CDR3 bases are TGTGCCAGCAGTTTAAATCCGGCCCCCCCCTACAATGAGCAGTTCTTC. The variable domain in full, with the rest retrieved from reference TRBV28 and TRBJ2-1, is DVKVTQSSRYLVKRTGEKVFLECVQDMDHENMFWYRQDPGLGLRLIYFSYDVKMKEKGDIPEGYSVSREKKERFSLILESASTNQTSMYLCASSLNPAPPYNEQFFGPGTRLTVL.

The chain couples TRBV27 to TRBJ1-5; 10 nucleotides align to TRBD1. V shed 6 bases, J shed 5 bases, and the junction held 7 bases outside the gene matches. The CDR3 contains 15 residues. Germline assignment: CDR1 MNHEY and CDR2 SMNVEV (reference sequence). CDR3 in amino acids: CASRTGGPADQPQHF. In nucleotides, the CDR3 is TGTGCCAGCAGGACAGGGGGCCCTGCCGATCAGCCCCAGCATTTT.

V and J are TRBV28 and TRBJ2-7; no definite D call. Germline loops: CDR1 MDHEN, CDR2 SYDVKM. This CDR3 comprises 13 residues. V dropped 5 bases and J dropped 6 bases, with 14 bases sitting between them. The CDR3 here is CASSPVGLSEQYF. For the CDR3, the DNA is TGTGCCAGCAGTCCGGTCGGTCTGAGCGAGCAGTACTTC. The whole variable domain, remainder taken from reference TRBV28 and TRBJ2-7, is DVKVTQSSRYLVKRTGEKVFLECVQDMDHENMFWYRQDPGLGLRLIYFSYDVKMKEKGDIPEGYSVSREKKERFSLILESASTNQTSMYLCASSPVGLSEQYFGPGTRLTVT.

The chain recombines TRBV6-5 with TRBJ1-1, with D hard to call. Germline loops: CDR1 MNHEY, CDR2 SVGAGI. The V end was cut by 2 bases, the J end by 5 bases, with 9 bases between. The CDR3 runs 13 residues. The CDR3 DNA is TGTGCCAGCAGTTACGCACAGATAACTGAAGCTTTCTTT. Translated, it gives CASSYAQITEAFF.